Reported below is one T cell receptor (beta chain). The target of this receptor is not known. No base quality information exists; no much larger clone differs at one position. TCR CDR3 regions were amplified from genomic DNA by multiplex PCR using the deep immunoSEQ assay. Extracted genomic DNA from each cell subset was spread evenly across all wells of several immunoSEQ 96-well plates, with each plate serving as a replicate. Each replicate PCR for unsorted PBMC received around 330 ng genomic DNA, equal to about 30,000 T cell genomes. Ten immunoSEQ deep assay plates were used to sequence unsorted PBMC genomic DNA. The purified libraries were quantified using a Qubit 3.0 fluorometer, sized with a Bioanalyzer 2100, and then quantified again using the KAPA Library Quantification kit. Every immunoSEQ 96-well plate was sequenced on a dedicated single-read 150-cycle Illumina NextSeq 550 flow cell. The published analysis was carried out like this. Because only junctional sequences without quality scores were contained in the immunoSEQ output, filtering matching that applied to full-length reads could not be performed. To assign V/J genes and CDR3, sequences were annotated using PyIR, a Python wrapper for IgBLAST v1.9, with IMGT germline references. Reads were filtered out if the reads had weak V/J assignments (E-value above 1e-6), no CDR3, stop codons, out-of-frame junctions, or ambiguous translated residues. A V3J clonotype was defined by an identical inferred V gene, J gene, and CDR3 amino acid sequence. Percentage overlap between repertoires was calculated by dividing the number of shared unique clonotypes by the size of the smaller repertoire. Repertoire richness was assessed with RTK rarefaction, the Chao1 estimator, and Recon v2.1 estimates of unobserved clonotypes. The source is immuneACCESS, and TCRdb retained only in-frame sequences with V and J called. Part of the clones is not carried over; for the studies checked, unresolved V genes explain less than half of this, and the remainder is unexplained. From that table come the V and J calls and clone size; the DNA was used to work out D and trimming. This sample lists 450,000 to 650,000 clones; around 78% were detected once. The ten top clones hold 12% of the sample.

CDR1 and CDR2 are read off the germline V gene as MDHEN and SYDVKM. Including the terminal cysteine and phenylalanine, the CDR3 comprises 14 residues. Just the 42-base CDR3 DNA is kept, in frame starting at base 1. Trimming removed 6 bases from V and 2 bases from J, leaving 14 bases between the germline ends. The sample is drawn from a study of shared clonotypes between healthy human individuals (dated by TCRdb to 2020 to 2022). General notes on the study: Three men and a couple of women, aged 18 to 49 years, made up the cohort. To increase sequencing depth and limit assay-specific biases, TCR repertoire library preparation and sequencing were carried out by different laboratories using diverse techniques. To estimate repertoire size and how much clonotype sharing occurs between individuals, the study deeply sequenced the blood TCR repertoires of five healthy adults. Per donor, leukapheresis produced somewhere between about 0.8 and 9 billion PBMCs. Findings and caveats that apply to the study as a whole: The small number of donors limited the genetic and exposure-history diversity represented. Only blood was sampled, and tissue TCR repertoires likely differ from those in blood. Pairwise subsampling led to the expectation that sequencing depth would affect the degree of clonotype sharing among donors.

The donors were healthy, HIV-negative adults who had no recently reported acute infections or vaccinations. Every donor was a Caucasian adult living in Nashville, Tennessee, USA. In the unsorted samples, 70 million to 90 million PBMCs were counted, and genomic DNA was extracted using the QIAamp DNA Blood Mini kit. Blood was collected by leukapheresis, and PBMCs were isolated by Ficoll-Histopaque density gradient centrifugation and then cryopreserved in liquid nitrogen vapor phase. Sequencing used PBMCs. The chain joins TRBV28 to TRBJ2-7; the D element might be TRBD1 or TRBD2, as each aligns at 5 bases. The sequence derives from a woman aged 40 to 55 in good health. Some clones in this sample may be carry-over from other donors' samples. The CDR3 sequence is CASRAVGPPYEQYF. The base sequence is TGTGCCAGCAGGGCGGTGGGACCCCCCTACGAGCAGTACTTC.